This T cell receptor beta chain was found in a study of Graves' ophthalmopathy and Graves' hyperthyroidism. This clonotype was seen at least ten times. Amplified TCR beta CDR3 regions were obtained using RNA transcripts as template. In the first round, RT-PCR was carried out with HTBI primers, and a multiplex PCR formed the second round. TCRdb redid the calling of the multiplex PCR reads with MiXCR, one entry per CDR3 protein. This table holds over a million distinct CDR3 sequences, about 40% found once. This CDR3 spans 14 amino acids. The V gene lost 3 bases and the J gene lost 4 bases, with 13 bases spanning the gap. Germline-derived CDR1 and CDR2 are SGDLS and YYNGEE.

The sample consisted of peripheral blood or thyroid tissue (not recorded which). The receptor's source is an adult man with Graves' hyperthyroidism. The gene calls are TRBV9 and TRBJ1-2; tentatively, D is TRBD1 (5 bases). CDR3 nucleotides: TGTGCCAGCAGCGCCTTGACAGCATCCTATGGCTACACCTTC. Its protein is CASSALTASYGYTF.